The rows below give T cell receptor beta chains drawn from one sample of a study of cytotoxic CD8 clonotypes in ibrutinib-treated CLL. Assay used: immunoSEQ multiplex PCR; TCRdb lists only in-frame clones, some missing. This sample has 130,000 or so clones, with roughly 80% found just once. This material consisted of PBMCs, taken after 24 months of ibrutinib treatment. Receptors originate from a human donor with chronic lymphocytic leukemia. The CDR3 runs from the conserved cysteine through the conserved F or W. A D gene is named only where the DNA matches it firmly. Expanded clones get a size class; other rows say once, few or many, or leave the size out.

j_gene | abundance | d_gene | v_gene | CDR3nt | CDR3aa
TRBJ1-3 | - | - | TRBV6-4 | TGTGCCAGCAGTGATAATGCCCACTCTGGAAACACCATATATTTT | CASSDNAHSGNTIYF
TRBJ1-6 | - | TRBD1 | TRBV5-3 | TGTGCCAGAAGCTTGGTTGGGACAGGGGGCGAGTCGATTAATTCACCCCTCCACTTT | CARSLVGTGGESINSPLHF
TRBJ1-2 | - | - | TRBV6-1 | TGTGCCAGCAGTGAAGCGCTCGGGGTGGCCACCTTC | CASSEALGVATF
TRBJ1-5 | - | - | TRBV5-1 | TGCGCCAGCAGCCCTGGACAGTATAGCAATCAGCCCCAGCATTTT | CASSPGQYSNQPQHF
TRBJ1-1 | - | - | TRBV16 | TGTGCCAGCAGCCTTGGGTTCACTGAAGCTTTCTTT | CASSLGFTEAFF
TRBJ1-1 | - | - | TRBV7-2 | TGTGCCAGCAGCTTAGGCTCTGGGGGCGGGACTGAAGCTTTCTTT | CASSLGSGGGTEAFF
TRBJ2-5 | - | - | TRBV7-2 | TGTGCCAGCAGCGAGGAGGGGTATTGGGAGACCCAGTACTTC | CASSEEGYWETQYF
TRBJ1-1 | - | TRBD1 | TRBV30 | TGTGCCTGTAAGACAGGGGGCACCACTGAAGCTTTCTTT | CACKTGGTTEAFF
TRBJ1-2 | once | - | TRBV6-1 | TGTGCCAGCAGTGTTGATCTTAACTATGGCTACACCTTC | CASSVDLNYGYTF
TRBJ2-7 | - | - | TRBV5-1 | TGCGCCAGCAGCTTGGAAAGGTTCGTCTACGAGCAGTACTTC | CASSLERFVYEQYF
TRBJ2-2 | - | TRBD1 | TRBV7-3 | TGTGCCAGCAGCCCGATATCCGGGACAGAAAACACCGGGGAGCTGTTTTTT | CASSPISGTENTGELFF
TRBJ2-1 | - | - | TRBV18 | TGTGCCAGCTCACCACAGATGACTAATGAGCAGTTCTTC | CASSPQMTNEQFF
TRBJ1-5 | - | - | TRBV7-2 | TGTGCCAGCAGCCAGGTAGGGACGGACAATCAGCCCCAGCATTTT | CASSQVGTDNQPQHF
TRBJ2-4 | once | - | TRBV7-2 | TGTGCCAGCAGCCCAAGGGGCATAGCGTTAAACATTCAGTACTTC | CASSPRGIALNIQYF
TRBJ1-2 | few | TRBD1 | TRBV5-4 | TGTGCCAGCAGCCTCGACAGGGACCATGGCTACACCTTC | CASSLDRDHGYTF
TRBJ1-2 | once | - | TRBV19 | TGTGCCAGTAGTCGTGACGGGGTTTATGGCTACACCTTC | CASSRDGVYGYTF
TRBJ1-2 | few | - | TRBV5-1 | TGCGCCAGCAGCTTGGAGGTGGGCGTTGGCTACACCTTC | CASSLEVGVGYTF
TRBJ1-2 | - | TRBD1 | TRBV27 | TGTGCCAGCAGTTCCAAGGACAGGGGGCAGGGCTACACCTTC | CASSSKDRGQGYTF
TRBJ1-3 | many | - | TRBV6-5 | TGTGCCAGCAGTTACAGCAGAAGCTCTGGAAACACCATATATTTT | CASSYSRSSGNTIYF
TRBJ1-1 | - | - | TRBV5-1 | TGCGCCAGCAGCTGGCAGGGAAGGGACACTGAAGCTTTCTTT | CASSWQGRDTEAFF
TRBJ2-5 | - | - | TRBV11-2 | TGTGCCACAATTAACGGGGGAAACCAAGAGACCCAGTACTTC | CATINGGNQETQYF
TRBJ1-2 | - | - | TRBV4-3 | TGCGCCAGCAGCGAAGAACGGTTCTATGGCTACACCTTC | CASSEERFYGYTF
TRBJ1-6 | few | - | TRBV27 | TGTGCCAGCAGTTTGGGGGTTAATTCACCCCTCCACTTT | CASSLGVNSPLHF
TRBJ2-5 | few | - | TRBV6-1 | TGTGCCAGCAGTGCAGCGGGTACCCAAGAGACCCAGTACTTC | CASSAAGTQETQYF
TRBJ1-4 | - | - | TRBV4-2 | TGTGCCAGCAGCCAAGACACCTTACAGGGAGCAACTAATGAAAAACTGTTTTTT | CASSQDTLQGATNEKLFF
TRBJ1-2 | - | TRBD1 | TRBV10-1 | TGCGCCAGCAGTAATCCGGGACAGGGAAGATATGGCTACACCTTC | CASSNPGQGRYGYTF
TRBJ2-3 | - | TRBD2 | TRBV7-7 | TGTGCCAGCAGCTTAGGTGGCGGGGGGATCGAGGCGCAGTATTTT | CASSLGGGGIEAQYF
TRBJ1-1 | once | - | TRBV4-1 | TGCGCCAGCAGCCAAGATACGATACTAATTGGGGCTTTCTTT | CASSQDTILIGAFF
TRBJ1-5 | - | - | TRBV10-3 | TGTGCCATCAGTGAATCTGAGAATCAGCCCCAGCATTTT | CAISESENQPQHF
TRBJ2-2 | - | - | TRBV7-2 | TGTGCCAGCAGCCAGCGGGCCGGGGAGCTGTTTTTT | CASSQRAGELFF
TRBJ1-1 | - | - | TRBV7-2 | TGTGCCAGCAGCTTAGTGGGCAGGGGAGGACCCAGCACTGAAGCTTTCTTT | CASSLVGRGGPSTEAFF
TRBJ2-1 | once | TRBD2 | TRBV11-2 | TGTGCCAGCAGCTTCTGGCGGGGGTCCTACAATGAGCAGTTCTTC | CASSFWRGSYNEQFF
TRBJ1-4 | - | TRBD1 | TRBV28 | TGTGCCAGCAGGCCTCCAGGGGGAGCTAATGAAAAACTGTTTTTT | CASRPPGGANEKLFF
TRBJ2-1 | once | TRBD1 | TRBV6-5 | TGTGCCAGCAGGAACACAGGGGTGGGATACAATGAGCAGTTCTTC | CASRNTGVGYNEQFF
TRBJ2-5 | - | - | TRBV4-1 | TGCGCCAGCAGCCAATTACTCGTAGACAAAGAGACCCAGTACTTC | CASSQLLVDKETQYF
TRBJ2-3 | - | TRBD2 | TRBV7-2 | TGTGCCAGCAGCTTAGGGACTAGGACCGGCACAGATACGCAGTATTTT | CASSLGTRTGTDTQYF
TRBJ1-1 | few | TRBD1 | TRBV5-4 | TGTGCCAGCAGCTCAGGACAGGGGGCAATGGGGACTGAAGCTTTCTTT | CASSSGQGAMGTEAFF
TRBJ1-5 | - | - | TRBV6-1 | TGTGCCAGCGTGAGAGGGGGTTGGAGCAATCAGCCCCAGCATTTT | CASVRGGWSNQPQHF
TRBJ1-2 | - | TRBD1 | TRBV19 | TGTGCCAGTAGTATTCGCCGGGACAGGGGTTATGGCTACACCTTC | CASSIRRDRGYGYTF
TRBJ2-7 | - | - | TRBV19 | TGTGCCAGTAGCGACCCCACTAAATACGAGCAGTACTTC | CASSDPTKYEQYF